The 13 T cell receptor beta chains below come from one sample, sequenced in a study of PD-1 blockade in classical Hodgkin lymphoma. This table comes from immunoSEQ multiplex PCR, and its TCRdb copy is limited to in-frame clones, with some not included. This table holds around 50,000 clones, around 74% found once. The time point here: cycle 4 day 1 (C4D1), after about 6 weeks of nivolumab. No patient escaped relapse after autologous stem cell transplantation, and brentuximab vedotin exposure varied. The specimen comprised peripheral blood mononuclear cells (PBMCs), sampled before the fourth cycle of nivolumab. These receptors were taken from a human donor with classical Hodgkin lymphoma.

This sequence joins TRBV2 and TRBJ2-7; 7 bases map to TRBD1. With 0 bases clipped from V and 0 bases from J, the junction kept 5 bases outside the gene matches. This CDR3 has 16 residues. The germline V gene has CDR1 SNHLY and CDR2 FYNNEI. CDR3 residues: CASSEAGTASSYEQYF. For the CDR3, the DNA is TGTGCCAGCAGTGAAGCGGGGACAGCAAGCTCCTACGAGCAGTACTTC.

J is TRBJ2-7 and V is TRBV6-5; tentatively, D is TRBD1 or TRBD2 (5 bases each). This CDR3 region has 13 residues. Germline loops: CDR1 MNHEY, CDR2 SVGAGI. V was cut by 0 bases and J by 6 bases, with 9 bases left in between. The CDR3 sequence: CASSYSIGTEQYF. In nucleotides, the CDR3 is TGTGCCAGCAGTTACTCGATAGGGACCGAGCAGTACTTC.

In DNA, the CDR3 is TGTGCCAGCAGTATGGGACAAGGCCGCTACGAGCAGTACTTC. The encoded protein is CASSMGQGRYEQYF. The chain is built from TRBV6-5 and TRBJ2-7; the D gene is possibly TRBD1 (6 bases). Trimming removed 5 bases from V and 3 bases from J, with 14 bases in between. The CDR3 runs 14 residues. Germline-derived CDR1 and CDR2 are MNHEY and SVGAGI.

The genes are TRBV6-6 and TRBJ2-5, with D tentatively TRBD2 (5 bases). The better agreement between TRBJ2-7 and the DNA end casts doubt on the J call. The CDR3 sequence is 14 residues long. Germline V lookup: CDR1 MNHNY, CDR2 SVGAGI (reference sequence). CDR3 amino acids: CASRRFRDSYEQYF. The CDR3 DNA is TGTGCCAGCAGAAGATTCCGGGACTCCTACGAGCAGTACTTC.

The rearrangement uses TRBV6-1 and TRBJ2-5; D unclear. This CDR3 is built from 14 residues. The V and J ends lost 6 bases and 2 bases respectively, with 13 bases between them. Germline lookup yields CDR1 MNHNS and CDR2 SASEGT. CDR3 amino acids: CASRAGRLQETQYF. The CDR3 bases are TGTGCCAGCAGGGCCGGGCGCCTTCAAGAGACCCAGTACTTC.

The chain links TRBV10-1 to TRBJ1-1; TRBD1 aligns across 8 bases. CDR3 length equals 14 residues. The germline V gene encodes CDR1 WNHNN and CDR2 SYGVQD (reference sequence). V shed 6 bases and J 1 base; nucleotides not matched to a gene: 4. The CDR3 DNA reads as TGCGCCAGCAGGGACAGGGTGTCGAACACTGAAGCTTTCTTT. It codes for CASRDRVSNTEAFF.

The rearrangement joins TRBV23-1 to TRBJ1-1, with D tentatively TRBD1 (6 bases). TRBV23-1 belongs to the ORF category, with a function that is uncertain. The CDR3 is 18 residues long. With 3 bases removed from V and 5 bases from J, the gap between germline ends came to 25 bases. In DNA, the CDR3 is TGCGCCAGCAGTCATTTGACAGGAACCTTAACTTGGGGTACTGAAGCTTTCTTT. Its translation is CASSHLTGTLTWGTEAFF.

The chain links TRBV4-1 to TRBJ2-3; TRBD2 agrees at 9 bases. The CDR3 is 15 amino acids. The ends lost 1 base at V and 9 bases at J; junction bases unmatched: 8. In germline, CDR1 is MGHRA, CDR2 YSYEKL. The CDR3 loop reads CASSQGRRGRGTQYF. CDR3 DNA sequence: TGCGCCAGCAGCCAAGGCCGGCGCGGGAGGGGGACGCAGTATTTT.

This clone was picked up a small number of times. This rearrangement joins TRBV19 to TRBJ2-1, with TRBD2 identical over 9 bases. From germline, CDR1 is LNHDA and CDR2 SQIVND (reference sequence). This CDR3 contains 14 residues. The junction had 8 bases not matched to a gene; V was cut back by 6 bases and J by 8 bases. The CDR3 bases are TGTGCCAGTAGAGGCGGGAGGGCTTTGTATGAGCAGTTCTTC. Translation: CASRGGRALYEQFF.

This clone showed up just once. The chain carries TRBV7-2 and TRBJ2-5, with 7 bases matching TRBD1. Losses at the gene ends were 4 bases for V and 2 bases for J; bases not matched to a gene: 10. From germline, CDR1 is SGHTA and CDR2 FQGNSA. The CDR3 is 16 residues long. CDR3 protein: CASSSRRTGTQETQYF. The CDR3 DNA follows: TGTGCCAGCAGCTCCAGACGGACAGGAACTCAAGAGACCCAGTACTTC.

This chain connects TRBV28 to TRBJ1-5, with a tentative D call TRBD1 (5 bases). V lost 4 bases, J lost 9 bases, and 19 bases lay in between. This CDR3 comprises 15 residues. Germline V gene sequence: CDR1 MDHEN, CDR2 SYDVKM. The DNA of the CDR3 is TGTGCCAGCAGTTGGGGCAGAGGGGCTGAGGGGCCCCAGCATTTT. Translating it yields CASSWGRGAEGPQHF.

The table lists this clone with a count of one. The CDR3 DNA is TGTGCCAGCAGCTACCAGAAGAGCGCGGGAGGAGCCACAGATACGCAGTATTTT. Protein: CASSYQKSAGGATDTQYF. The chain carries TRBV7-9 and TRBJ2-3, with 8 bases matching TRBD2. CDR3 length equals 18 residues. Germline V gene lookup returns CDR1 SEHNR and CDR2 FQNEAQ (reference sequence). V lost 4 bases to trimming and J lost 2 bases; unmatched junction nucleotides: 14.

V is TRBV19 and J is TRBJ2-7; 12 nucleotides match TRBD2. Germline CDR1 and CDR2: LNHDA and SQIVND (reference sequence). The CDR3 length is 16 residues. The V and J ends lost 6 bases and 4 bases, in that order; junction bases with no gene match: 10. CDR3 DNA sequence: TGTGCCAGTAGGAGACTAGCGGGAGAGGGCCTTTACGAGCAGTACTTC. This sequence encodes CASRRLAGEGLYEQYF.